One and the same sample provided the 27 T cell receptor beta chains below, sequenced in a study of post-analysis software for immune sequencing data. These TCRs' antigens remain unknown. cDNA libraries for TCR beta contained unique molecular identifiers. TCRdb recomputed calls from the PCR reads with MiXCR, one row per CDR3 protein. This table holds approximately 630,000 distinct CDR3 sequences, around 60% found once. Regarding the study as a whole: The study found TRBV5-6, TRBV5-1 and TRBV20-1 among several TRBV segments more frequent in patients than controls.

The sequencing input was blood. These receptors were collected from a girl aged 2-10 years with multiple sclerosis.

The table lists this clonotype with a few counts. This chain connects TRBV20-1 to TRBJ2-7; 9 nucleotides line up with TRBD2. J gave up 3 bases and V 2 bases, and 2 bases lay outside the gene matches. The CDR3 consists of 13 residues. Germline V CDR1 and CDR2: DFQATT, SNEGSKA (reference sequence). The CDR3 protein is CSARLAGRYEQYF. The CDR3, as DNA: TGCAGTGCTAGACTAGCGGGACGCTACGAGCAGTACTTC.

The rearrangement uses TRBV12-3 or TRBV12-4 and TRBJ2-4, with D uncertain. The V end was cut by 6 bases, the J end by 8 bases, with 14 bases between. The CDR3 covers 13 residues. The CDR3 sequence is CASSYLDPDIQYF. The CDR3 DNA reads TGTGCCAGCAGCTATCTAGATCCGGACATTCAGTACTTC.

The chain couples TRBV9 to TRBJ2-5; TRBD2 might be the D (6 bases). V was pared by 4 bases and J by 5 bases, with 18 bases between. Germline V gene lookup returns CDR1 SGDLS and CDR2 YYNGEE. The CDR3 length is 15 residues. The CDR3 nucleotides are TGTGCCAGCAGCCCAGCCCCCCGGGAGACGGAGACCCAGTACTTC. This sequence encodes CASSPAPRETETQYF.

The chain employs TRBV29-1 and TRBJ1-1; TRBD1 matches at 8 bases. J lost 0 bases, V lost 4 bases, and 13 bases had no gene match. Germline-derived CDR1 and CDR2 are SQVTM and ANQGSEA. This CDR3 is 17 amino acids long. CDR3 sequence reads: CSVANRGGLSMNTEAFF. CDR3 nucleotides: TGCAGCGTTGCGAACAGGGGGGGGTTGTCTATGAACACTGAAGCTTTCTTT.

The chain employs TRBV5-1 and TRBJ2-1, with 13 bases lining up with TRBD2. CDR3 size: 18 residues. V shed 8 bases and J 2 bases; nucleotides not matched to a gene: 13. Per germline, CDR1 SGHRS and CDR2 YFSETQ. The CDR3 spells CASMRRTSGGPTYNEQFF. The CDR3 DNA is TGCGCCAGTATGCGCAGGACTAGCGGGGGCCCTACCTACAATGAGCAGTTCTTC.

This clonotype was seen just once. This chain joins TRBV4-1 and TRBJ2-4, with D perhaps TRBD1 (6 bases). The last part of the DNA fits TRBJ2-7 better; the J call may be wrong. The CDR3 loop spans 14 amino acids. CDR1 and CDR2 from the germline V gene are MGHRA and YSYEKL. The CDR3 here is CASSPGDTAYEQYF. The CDR3 coding sequence is TGCGCCAGCAGCCCTGGGGACACCGCCTACGAGCAGTACTTC.

This chain connects TRBV7-9 to TRBJ1-2; D not certain. V was clipped by 2 bases and J by 6 bases, with 10 bases between them. Germline V gives CDR1 SEHNR, CDR2 FQNEAQ (reference sequence). The CDR3 is made up of 13 amino acids. The CDR3 DNA sequence: TGTGCCAGCAGCTTATCCAGAGCGGATGGCTACACCTTC. This translates into CASSLSRADGYTF. The whole variable domain, remainder taken from reference TRBV7-9 and TRBJ1-2, is DTGVSQNPRHKITKRGQNVTFRCDPISEHNRLYWYRQTLGQGPEFLTYFQNEAQLEKSRLLSDRFSAERPKGSFSTLEIQRTEQGDSAMYLCASSLSRADGYTFGSGTRLTVV.

This clonotype was seen a few times. A read error may produce the germline difference seen at one junction end. The chain couples TRBV5-1 to TRBJ2-3; D is perhaps TRBD1 or TRBD2 (5 bases each). The V gene's germline CDR1 is SGHRS and CDR2 YFSETQ. The CDR3 runs to 15 residues. CDR3 loop: CASSFGTASTDTQYF. The CDR3, as DNA: TGTGCCAGCAGCTTCGGGACCGCTAGCACAGATACGCAGTATTTT. Full variable domain (rest looked up from reference TRBV5-1 and TRBJ2-3): KAGVTQTPRYLIKTRGQQVTLSCSPISGHRSVSWYQQTPGQGLQFLFEYFSETQRNKGNFPGRFSGRQFSNSRSEMNVSTLELGDSALYLCASSFGTASTDTQYFGPGTRLTVL.

The rearrangement joins TRBV5-1 to TRBJ1-2; TRBD1 is a possible D gene (5 bases). The CDR3 sequence is 15 residues long. Germline values: CDR1 SGHRS, CDR2 YFSETQ. Trimming stripped 0 bases from V and 2 bases from J, with 11 bases between. The CDR3 here is CASSLEGNTNYGYTF. For the CDR3, the DNA is TGCGCCAGCAGCTTGGAGGGGAATACCAACTATGGCTACACCTTC.

The chain employs TRBV6-5 and TRBJ1-2, with D unresolved. V shed 6 bases and J shed 4 bases, with 12 bases lying between them. The CDR3 totals 13 residues. Germline CDR1 MNHEY, CDR2 SVGAGI. The CDR3 bases are TGTGCCAGCAGCTCGACGGCAAGCTATGGCTACACCTTC. It is translated as CASSSTASYGYTF.

This clonotype was picked up a small number of times. The genes are TRBV20-1 and TRBJ2-7; the D gene is possibly TRBD1 (6 bases). Germline V gives CDR1 DFQATT, CDR2 SNEGSKA (reference sequence). Trimming pared 5 bases from V and 2 bases from J, leaving 16 bases between. The CDR3 covers 14 residues. The CDR3 DNA reads TGCAGTGCTGGGCGTAGAGACAGGCCCTACGAGCAGTACTTC. This translates into CSAGRRDRPYEQYF.

This clonotype came up once. The genes are TRBV7-2 and TRBJ2-7; no clear D gene. This CDR3 contains 14 residues. Germline CDR1 reads SGHTA; CDR2 reads FQGNSA. Between the trimmed V and J ends, which lost 0 bases and 0 bases, there was a span of 6 bases. CDR3 DNA sequence: TGTGCCAGCAGCTTAGCGCCTAACTCCTACGAGCAGTACTTC. Protein product: CASSLAPNSYEQYF.

The CDR3 DNA reads TGTGCCACCAGTGATCCGACAGCGAACTTACAAGAGACCCAGTACTTC. Amino acids: CATSDPTANLQETQYF. The chain uses TRBV24-1 and TRBJ2-5, with D maybe TRBD1 (5 bases). The CDR3 extends over 16 amino acids. Trimming took 3 bases from V and 2 from J, leaving 15 bases between them. The germline V gene encodes CDR1 KGHDR and CDR2 SFDVKD.

This sequence joins TRBV12-3 or TRBV12-4 and TRBJ2-1; TRBD2 agrees at 8 bases. With 7 bases clipped from V and 4 bases from J, the junction kept 12 bases outside the gene matches. The length of the CDR3 is 16 residues. This CDR3 reads CASTSLTAGEYNEQFF. DNA for the CDR3: TGTGCCAGCACCTCCCTTACAGCGGGAGAGTACAATGAGCAGTTCTTC.

The genes are TRBV6-2 or TRBV6-3 and TRBJ1-1; 8 bases line up with TRBD1. J was trimmed by 4 bases and V by 6 bases; bases with no gene match: 4. In germline, CDR1 is MNHEY, CDR2 SVGEGT. The CDR3 length is 13 residues. CDR3: CASRDRAGTEAFF. CDR3 coding DNA: TGTGCCAGCAGGGACAGGGCGGGCACTGAAGCTTTCTTT.

This clonotype has more than one count but fewer than ten. This chain joins TRBV10-3 and TRBJ2-3, with TRBD2 matching 7 bases. The V segment lost 2 bases and the J segment 0 bases; nucleotides outside the gene matches: 2. CDR3 length: 15 residues. From germline, CDR1 is ENHRY and CDR2 SYGVKD. Here the CDR3 reads CAISEGSGSTDTQYF. DNA of the CDR3: TGTGCCATCAGTGAGGGTAGCGGGAGCACAGATACGCAGTATTTT.

The chain links TRBV20-1 to TRBJ2-5, with D possibly TRBD1 on 6 matching bases. V lost 6 bases and J lost 2, with 13 bases in between. The CDR3 extends over 13 amino acids. Germline assignment: CDR1 DFQATT and CDR2 SNEGSKA (reference sequence). DNA of the CDR3: TGCAGTGCCCCAGGGGCAGGACAAGAGACCCAGTACTTC. This translates into CSAPGAGQETQYF.

The chain has TRBV3-1 and TRBJ2-1; perhaps TRBD1 as D (5 bases). V dropped 0 bases and J dropped 7 bases, with 10 bases sitting between them. The CDR3 length is 14 residues. Germline CDR1 and CDR2: LGHDT and YNNKEL (reference sequence). The CDR3 nucleotides read TGTGCCAGCAGCCAAGAAGGTAGGGGTAATGAGCAGTTCTTC. As protein: CASSQEGRGNEQFF.

The J gene is TRBJ1-2, the V gene TRBV6-4, with TRBD1 matching over 7 bases. Germline loops: CDR1 MRHNA, CDR2 SNTAGT. This CDR3 is built from 13 residues. With V trimmed by 6 bases and J by 5 bases, 6 bases remained unmatched. CDR3 amino acids: CASRGGTEYGYTF. The CDR3 DNA sequence: TGTGCCAGCAGGGGCGGGACAGAATATGGCTACACCTTC.

The chain has TRBV7-2 and TRBJ2-5; 13 positions agree with TRBD2. The CDR3 runs 16 residues. J was trimmed by 9 bases and V by 3 bases; bases with no gene match: 10. CDR1 is SGHTA and CDR2 is FQGNSA in the germline V gene. The CDR3 loop reads CASSLELAGGLRAQYF. The CDR3 coding sequence is TGTGCCAGCAGCTTGGAACTAGCGGGGGGGTTGCGGGCCCAGTACTTC.

V gene TRBV2 combines with J gene TRBJ2-5; D is unclear. Deletions cut 0 bases from V and 0 bases from J, with 5 bases between. Germline CDR1 SNHLY, CDR2 FYNNEI. This CDR3 has 14 amino acids. CDR3 coding DNA: TGTGCCAGCAGTGAAGCCCAGTACCAAGAGACCCAGTACTTC. Amino acids: CASSEAQYQETQYF.

The genes are TRBV6-6 and TRBJ1-5; no definite D call. The germline gives CDR1 MNHNY, CDR2 SVGAGI (reference sequence). The CDR3 totals 13 residues. Trimming stripped 2 bases from V and 6 bases from J, with 8 bases between. CDR3 DNA sequence: TGTGCCAGCAGTTACCCCATGGTTCAGCCCCAGCATTTT. Protein sequence: CASSYPMVQPQHF.

The rearrangement joins TRBV7-2 to TRBJ2-3; D unclear. The germline V gene has CDR1 SGHTA and CDR2 FQGNSA. The CDR3 covers 15 residues. The V and J ends lost 5 bases and 0 bases respectively, with 12 bases between them. CDR3 bases: TGTGCCAGCAGCCCCATGGTAGGGAGCACAGATACGCAGTATTTT. Protein product: CASSPMVGSTDTQYF.

The gene calls are TRBV6-5 and TRBJ1-5, with a tentative D call TRBD1 (5 bases). Trimming cost V 4 bases and J 14 bases, with 18 bases left between them. Germline CDR1 reads MNHEY; CDR2 reads SVGAGI. This CDR3 is 13 amino acids long. This CDR3 is CASSSPHTGAKHF. Here the CDR3 DNA reads TGTGCCAGCAGTTCTCCACACACCGGGGCCAAGCATTTT.

This clonotype was detected once. One junction end does not reproduce the germline sequence, and a read error may be involved. This chain connects TRBV5-1 to TRBJ1-5; possible D gene TRBD1, 5 bases. The germline gives CDR1 SGHRS, CDR2 YFSETQ. This CDR3 spans 14 amino acids. In nucleotides, the CDR3 is TGCGCTAGCAGCTTCGACAGTGGCAATCAGCCCCAGCATTTT. As protein: CASSFDSGNQPQHF.

The V and J genes are TRBV6-2 or TRBV6-3 and TRBJ2-4; perhaps TRBD1 as D (6 bases). Germline CDR1 is MNHEY and CDR2 is SVGEGT. Trimming cost V 6 bases and J 3 bases, with 15 bases left between them. The CDR3 has 15 amino acids. The chain's CDR3 is CASSRGFDVKNIQYF. CDR3 DNA sequence: TGTGCCAGCAGCAGGGGTTTTGATGTCAAAAACATTCAGTACTTC.

This chain connects TRBV6-2 or TRBV6-3 to TRBJ2-3, with 10 nucleotides matching TRBD2. Germline loops: CDR1 MNHEY, CDR2 SVGEGT. The CDR3 covers 16 residues. V lost 4 bases and J lost 4; bases outside the gene matches: 8. The CDR3: CASSFQLAGPPDTQYF. In DNA form, the CDR3 reads TGTGCCAGCAGTTTTCAACTAGCGGGACCGCCAGATACGCAGTATTTT.